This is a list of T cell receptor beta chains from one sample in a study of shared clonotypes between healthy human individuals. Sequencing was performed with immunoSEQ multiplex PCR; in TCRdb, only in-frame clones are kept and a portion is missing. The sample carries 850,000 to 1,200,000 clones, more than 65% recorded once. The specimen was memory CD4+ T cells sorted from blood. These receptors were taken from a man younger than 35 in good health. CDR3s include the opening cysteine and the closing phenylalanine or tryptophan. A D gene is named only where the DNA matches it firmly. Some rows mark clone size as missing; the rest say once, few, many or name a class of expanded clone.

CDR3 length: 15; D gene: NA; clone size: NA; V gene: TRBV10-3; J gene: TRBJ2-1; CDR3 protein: CAIRQPGPGPEEQFF; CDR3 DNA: TGTGCCATCAGGCAACCCGGTCCGGGCCCCGAGGAACAGTTCTTC
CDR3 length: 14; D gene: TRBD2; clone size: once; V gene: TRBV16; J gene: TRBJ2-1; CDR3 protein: CASSQSRSGGEQFF; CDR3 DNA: TGTGCCAGCAGCCAATCCAGAAGCGGGGGGGAGCAGTTCTTC
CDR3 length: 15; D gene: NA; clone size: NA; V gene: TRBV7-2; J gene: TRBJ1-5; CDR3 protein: CASSPWGGSNQPQHF; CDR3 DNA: TGTGCCAGCAGCCCCTGGGGGGGGAGCAATCAGCCCCAGCATTTT
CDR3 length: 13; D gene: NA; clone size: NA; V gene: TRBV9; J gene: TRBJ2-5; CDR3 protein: CASSVGNQETQYF; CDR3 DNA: TGTGCCAGCAGCGTAGGGAACCAAGAGACCCAGTACTTC
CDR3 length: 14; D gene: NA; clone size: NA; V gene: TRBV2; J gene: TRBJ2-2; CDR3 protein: CASSGGPGTGELFF; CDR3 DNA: TGTGCCAGCAGCGGAGGGCCGGGCACCGGGGAGCTGTTTTTT
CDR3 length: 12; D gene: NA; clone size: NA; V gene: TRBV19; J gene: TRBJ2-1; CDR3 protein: CASTSAYNEQFF; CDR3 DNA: TGTGCCAGTACAAGTGCCTACAATGAGCAGTTCTTC
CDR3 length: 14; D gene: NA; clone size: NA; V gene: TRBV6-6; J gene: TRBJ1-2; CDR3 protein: CASGRLDGTYGYTF; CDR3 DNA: TGTGCCAGCGGTCGCCTGGACGGGACCTATGGCTACACCTTC
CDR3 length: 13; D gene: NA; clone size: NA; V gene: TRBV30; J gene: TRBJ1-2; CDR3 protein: CAWSGDRNYGYTF; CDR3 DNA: TGTGCCTGGAGTGGCGACAGAAACTATGGCTACACCTTC
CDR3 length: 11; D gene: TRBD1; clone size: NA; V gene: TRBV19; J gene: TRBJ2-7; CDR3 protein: CASAYRGEQYF; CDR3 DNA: TGTGCCAGCGCTTACAGGGGCGAGCAGTACTTC
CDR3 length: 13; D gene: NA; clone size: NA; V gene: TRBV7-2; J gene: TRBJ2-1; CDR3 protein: CASSLERVNEQFF; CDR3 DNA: TGTGCCAGCAGCTTAGAAAGGGTCAATGAGCAGTTCTTC
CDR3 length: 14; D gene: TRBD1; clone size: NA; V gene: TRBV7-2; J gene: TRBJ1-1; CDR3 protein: CASSWTGGATEAFF; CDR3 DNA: TGTGCCAGCAGCTGGACAGGGGGAGCCACTGAAGCTTTCTTT
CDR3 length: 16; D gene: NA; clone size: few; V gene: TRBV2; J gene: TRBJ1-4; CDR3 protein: CASKDSGSLINEKLFF; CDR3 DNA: TGTGCCAGCAAGGACTCGGGCAGTCTTATAAATGAAAAACTGTTTTTT
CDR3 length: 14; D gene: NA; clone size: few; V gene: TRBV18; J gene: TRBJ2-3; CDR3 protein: CASSPQGGTDTQYF; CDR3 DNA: TGTGCCAGCTCCCCCCAGGGAGGCACAGATACGCAGTATTTT
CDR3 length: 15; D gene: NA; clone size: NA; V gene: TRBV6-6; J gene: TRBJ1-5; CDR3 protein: CASRSGATNNQPQHF; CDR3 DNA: TGTGCCAGCAGGTCGGGTGCCACTAACAATCAGCCCCAGCATTTT
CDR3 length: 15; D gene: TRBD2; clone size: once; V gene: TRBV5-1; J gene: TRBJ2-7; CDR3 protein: CASSLGSSTSSEQYF; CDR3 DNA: TGCGCCAGCAGCTTGGGGTCTTCGACTAGCTCCGAGCAGTACTTC
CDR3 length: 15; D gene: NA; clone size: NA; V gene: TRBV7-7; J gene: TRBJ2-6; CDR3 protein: CASSGNRAGANVLTF; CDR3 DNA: TGTGCTAGCAGCGGTAACAGGGCTGGGGCCAACGTCCTGACTTTC
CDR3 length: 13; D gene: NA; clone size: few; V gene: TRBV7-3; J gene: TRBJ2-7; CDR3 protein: CASSLSTSYEQYF; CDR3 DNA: TGTGCCAGCAGCTTATCAACCTCCTACGAGCAGTACTTC
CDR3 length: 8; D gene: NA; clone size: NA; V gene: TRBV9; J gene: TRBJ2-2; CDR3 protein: CAFPELFF; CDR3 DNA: TGTGCCTTCCCGGAGCTGTTTTTT
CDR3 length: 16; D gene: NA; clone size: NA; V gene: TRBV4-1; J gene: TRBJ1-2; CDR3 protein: CASSQDFPGTGYGYTF; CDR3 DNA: TGCGCCAGCAGCCAAGACTTTCCGGGGACGGGCTATGGCTACACCTTC
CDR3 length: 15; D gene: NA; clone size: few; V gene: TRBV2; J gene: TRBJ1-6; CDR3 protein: CASSGDNSYNSPLHF; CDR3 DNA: TGTGCCAGCAGTGGGGACAACTCCTATAATTCACCCCTCCACTTT
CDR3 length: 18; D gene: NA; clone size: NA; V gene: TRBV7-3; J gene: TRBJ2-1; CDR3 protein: CASSLKAGSYYLYNEQFF; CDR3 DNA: TGTGCCAGCAGCTTAAAGGCAGGAAGCTACTACCTGTACAATGAGCAGTTCTTC
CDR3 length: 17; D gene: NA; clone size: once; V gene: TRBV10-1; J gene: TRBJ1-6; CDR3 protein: CASSERGRAAYNSPLHF; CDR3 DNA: TGCGCCAGCAGTGAGCGGGGGAGGGCGGCCTATAATTCACCCCTCCACTTT
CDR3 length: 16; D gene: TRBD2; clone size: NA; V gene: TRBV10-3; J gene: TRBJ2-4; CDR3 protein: CAISATSGGAKNIQYF; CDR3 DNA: TGTGCCATCAGTGCGACTAGCGGGGGTGCCAAAAACATTCAGTACTTC
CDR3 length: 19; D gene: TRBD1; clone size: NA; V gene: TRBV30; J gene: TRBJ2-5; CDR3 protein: CAWDRDREYGILRQGTQYF; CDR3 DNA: TGTGCCTGGGACCGGGACAGGGAGTATGGGATACTCAGGCAAGGGACCCAGTACTTC
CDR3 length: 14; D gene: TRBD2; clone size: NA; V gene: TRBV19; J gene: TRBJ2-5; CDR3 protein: CASSPGTTQETQYF; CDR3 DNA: TGTGCCAGTAGTCCCGGGACTACACAAGAGACCCAGTACTTC
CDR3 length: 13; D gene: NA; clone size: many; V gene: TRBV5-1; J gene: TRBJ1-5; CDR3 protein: CASSSDSNQPQHF; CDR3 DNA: TGCGCCAGCAGCTCAGACAGCAATCAGCCCCAGCATTTT
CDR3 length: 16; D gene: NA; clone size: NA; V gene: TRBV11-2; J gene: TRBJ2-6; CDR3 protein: CASSLGGEAGANVLTF; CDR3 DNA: TGTGCCAGCAGCTTAGGAGGGGAGGCTGGGGCCAACGTCCTGACTTTC
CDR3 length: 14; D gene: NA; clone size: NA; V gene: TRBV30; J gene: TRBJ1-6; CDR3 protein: CAWSVSRPNSPLHF; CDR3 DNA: TGTGCCTGGAGTGTCAGCCGGCCTAATTCACCCCTCCACTTT
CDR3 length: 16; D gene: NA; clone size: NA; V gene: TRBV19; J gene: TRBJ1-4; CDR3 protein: CATATGPQGPIEKLFF; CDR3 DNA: TGTGCCACCGCTACCGGGCCACAGGGACCCATTGAAAAACTGTTTTTT
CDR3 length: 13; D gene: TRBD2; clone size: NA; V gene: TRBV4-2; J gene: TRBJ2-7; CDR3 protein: CASSQLPSGEPYF; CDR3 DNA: TGTGCCAGCAGCCAACTCCCTAGCGGGGAGCCGTACTTC
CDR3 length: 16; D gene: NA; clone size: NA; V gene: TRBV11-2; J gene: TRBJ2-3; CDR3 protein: CASSLTLLLPTDTQYF; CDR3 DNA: TGTGCCAGCAGCTTAACCCTACTCTTACCCACAGATACGCAGTATTTT
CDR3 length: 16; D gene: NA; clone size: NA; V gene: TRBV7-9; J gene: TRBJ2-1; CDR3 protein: CASSLLGESSYNEQFF; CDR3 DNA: TGTGCCAGCAGCCTTCTGGGCGAGAGCTCCTACAATGAGCAGTTCTTC
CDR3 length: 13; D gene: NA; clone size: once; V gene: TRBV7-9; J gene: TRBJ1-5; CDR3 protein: CASSLNLLGTQHF; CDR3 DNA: TGTGCCAGCAGCTTAAACCTGCTAGGGACCCAGCATTTT
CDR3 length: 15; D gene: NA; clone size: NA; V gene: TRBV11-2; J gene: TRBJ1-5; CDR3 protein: CASSVSRDSNQPQHF; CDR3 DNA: TGTGCCAGCAGCGTCTCTCGAGATAGCAATCAGCCCCAGCATTTT
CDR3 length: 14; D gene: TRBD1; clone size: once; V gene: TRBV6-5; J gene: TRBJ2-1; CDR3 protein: CASRLRQGLSEQFF; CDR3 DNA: TGTGCCAGCAGACTCCGACAGGGCCTCAGTGAGCAGTTCTTC
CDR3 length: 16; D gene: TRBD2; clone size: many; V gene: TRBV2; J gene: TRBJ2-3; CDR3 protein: CASRRLAGASTDTQYF; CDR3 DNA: TGTGCCAGCAGAAGGCTAGCGGGGGCCAGCACAGATACGCAGTATTTT
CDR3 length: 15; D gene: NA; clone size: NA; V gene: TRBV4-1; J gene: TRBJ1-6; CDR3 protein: CASSSPEVGFSPLHF; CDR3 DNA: TGCGCCAGCAGCTCCCCAGAGGTAGGGTTTTCACCCCTCCACTTT
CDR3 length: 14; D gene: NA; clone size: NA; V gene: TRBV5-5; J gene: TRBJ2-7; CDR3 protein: CASSSFRFSYEQYF; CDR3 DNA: TGTGCCAGCAGCTCTTTTCGGTTCTCCTACGAGCAGTACTTC
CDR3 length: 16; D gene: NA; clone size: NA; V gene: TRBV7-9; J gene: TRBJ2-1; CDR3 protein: CASSPRQGRGANEQFF; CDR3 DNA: TGTGCCAGCAGCCCCCGACAGGGGAGGGGTGCCAATGAGCAGTTCTTC
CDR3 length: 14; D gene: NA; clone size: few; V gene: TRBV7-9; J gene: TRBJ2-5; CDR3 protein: CASSSRQIQETQYF; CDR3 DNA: TGTGCCAGCAGCTCCCGACAGATCCAAGAGACCCAGTACTTC
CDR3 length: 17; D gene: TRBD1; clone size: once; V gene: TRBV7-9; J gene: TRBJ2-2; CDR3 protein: CASSSSSTGQGGGELFF; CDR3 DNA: TGTGCCAGCAGCTCTTCCTCTACGGGACAGGGAGGCGGGGAGCTGTTTTTT
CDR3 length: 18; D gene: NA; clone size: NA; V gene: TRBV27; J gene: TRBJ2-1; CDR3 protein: CASTKGAMAGRFYNEQFF; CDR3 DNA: TGTGCCAGCACCAAAGGGGCGATGGCGGGTCGTTTCTACAATGAGCAGTTCTTC
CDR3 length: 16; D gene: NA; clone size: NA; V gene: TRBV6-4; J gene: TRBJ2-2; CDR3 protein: CASSLQWRANTGELFF; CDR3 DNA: TGTGCCAGCAGTCTCCAATGGAGGGCGAACACCGGGGAGCTGTTTTTT
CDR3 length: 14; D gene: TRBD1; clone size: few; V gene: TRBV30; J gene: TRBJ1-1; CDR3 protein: CAWRPRDRNTEAFF; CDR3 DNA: TGTGCCTGGAGACCCAGGGACAGGAACACTGAAGCTTTCTTT
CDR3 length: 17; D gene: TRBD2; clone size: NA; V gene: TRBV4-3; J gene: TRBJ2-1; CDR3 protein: CASSRSSAAGGRNEQFF; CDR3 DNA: TGCGCCAGCAGCCGGTCGAGTGCAGCGGGAGGGAGGAATGAGCAGTTCTTC
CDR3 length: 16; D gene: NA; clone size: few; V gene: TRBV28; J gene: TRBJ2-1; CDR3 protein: CASNLGQGVSYNEQFF; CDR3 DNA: TGTGCCAGCAATCTAGGGCAGGGTGTATCGTACAATGAGCAGTTCTTC
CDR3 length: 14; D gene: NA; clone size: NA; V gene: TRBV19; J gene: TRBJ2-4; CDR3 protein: CASSPEWQGNIQYF; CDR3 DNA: TGTGCCAGTAGTCCCGAGTGGCAGGGGAACATTCAGTACTTC
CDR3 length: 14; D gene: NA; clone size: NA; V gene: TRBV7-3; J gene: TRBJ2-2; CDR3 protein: CASSAQTSTGELFF; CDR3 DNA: TGTGCCAGCAGCGCCCAGACTAGCACCGGGGAGCTGTTTTTT
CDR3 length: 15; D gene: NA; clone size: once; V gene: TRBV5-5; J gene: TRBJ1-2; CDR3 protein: CASSLLRDRGYGYTF; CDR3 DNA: TGTGCCAGCAGCTTGCTACGTGACAGAGGCTATGGCTACACCTTC
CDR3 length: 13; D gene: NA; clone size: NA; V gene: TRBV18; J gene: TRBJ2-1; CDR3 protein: CASSGSGSPGQFF; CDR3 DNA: TGTGCCAGCTCAGGTAGCGGTTCCCCTGGGCAGTTCTTC
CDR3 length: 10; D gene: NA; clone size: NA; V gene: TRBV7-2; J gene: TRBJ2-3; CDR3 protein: CASSSYTQYF; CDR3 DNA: TGTGCCAGCAGCTCCTATACGCAGTATTTT
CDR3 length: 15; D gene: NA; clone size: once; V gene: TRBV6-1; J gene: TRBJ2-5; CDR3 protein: CASSETQGMYETQYF; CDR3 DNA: TGTGCCAGCAGTGAAACCCAGGGGATGTATGAGACCCAGTACTTC
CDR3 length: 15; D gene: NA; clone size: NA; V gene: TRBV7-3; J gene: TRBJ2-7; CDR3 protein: CASSLSGGGSYEQYF; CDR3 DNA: TGTGCCAGCAGCTTATCCGGAGGGGGCTCCTACGAGCAGTACTTC